The 5 T cell receptor beta chains below were found in one sample sequenced in a study of cytomegalovirus exposure and HLA in healthy donors. The PCR made use of 60 Vbeta and 13 Jbeta primers. Measured with immunoSEQ multiplex PCR; TCRdb has only the in-frame clones, and not every one. The table records 60,000 to 90,000 clones, about two thirds of them present only once. The sample comprised PBMCs. The receptors here all came from a woman between 45 and 65 years old in good health and CMV-seropositive.

The chain combines TRBV27 with TRBJ2-1; TRBD1 aligns across 7 bases. CDR3 size: 13 residues. V dropped 3 bases and J dropped 8; count of bases not matched to a gene: 4. Germline loops: CDR1 MNHEY, CDR2 SMNVEV (reference sequence). The CDR3 loop is CASSFDRADEQFF. The DNA for the CDR3 is TGTGCCAGCAGTTTCGACAGGGCGGATGAGCAGTTCTTC.

The count of this clone is one. The rearrangement links TRBV30 to TRBJ1-1, with 8 bases matching TRBD1. The CDR3 sequence is 12 residues long. The J segment lost 4 bases and the V segment lost 2 bases, leaving 0 bases of the junction unmatched. Germline values: CDR1 GTSNPN, CDR2 SVGIG (reference sequence). This chain's CDR3 is CAWSQGATEAFF. CDR3 nucleotide sequence: TGTGCCTGGAGTCAGGGGGCCACTGAAGCTTTCTTT. Based on the CDR3 plus reference TRBV30 and TRBJ1-1, the full variable domain is SQTIHQWPATLVQPVGSPLSLECTVEGTSNPNLYWYRQAAGRGLQLLFYSVGIGQISSEVPQNLSASRPQDRQFILSSKKLLLSDSGFYLCAWSQGATEAFFGQGTRLTVV.

The V gene is TRBV28, the J gene TRBJ2-1; 9 bases agree with TRBD1. J gave up 6 bases and V 6 bases, and 9 bases lay outside the gene matches. Germline V gives CDR1 MDHEN, CDR2 SYDVKM. The CDR3 is 15 amino acids. CDR3 DNA: TGTGCCAGCAGCCCCGGGACAGGGCCTTTCAATGAGCAGTTCTTC. Translating gives CASSPGTGPFNEQFF.

The chain uses TRBV5-4 and TRBJ1-1; 9 bases match TRBD1. This CDR3 has 15 amino acids. V was clipped by 4 bases and J by 10 bases; unmatched bases: 14. Germline CDR1 SGHNT, CDR2 YYREEE (reference sequence). The CDR3 is CASSPGQGTAGVAFF. CDR3 DNA sequence: TGTGCCAGCAGCCCAGGACAGGGGACGGCGGGGGTAGCTTTCTTT.

J is TRBJ2-2 and V is TRBV18; perhaps TRBD2 as D (5 bases). V was cut by 2 bases and J by 7 bases, with 14 bases left in between. CDR3 size: 15 residues. From germline, CDR1 is KGHSH and CDR2 LQKENI. The CDR3 sequence is CASSPSEVLDGELFF. For the CDR3, the DNA is TGTGCCAGCTCACCATCGGAGGTTTTGGACGGGGAGCTGTTTTTT. The full variable domain, with the rest looked up from reference TRBV18 and TRBJ2-2, is NAGVMQNPRHLVRRRGQEARLRCSPMKGHSHVYWYRQLPEEGLKFMVYLQKENIIDESGMPKERFSAEFPKEGPSILRIQQVVRGDSAAYFCASSPSEVLDGELFFGEGSRLTVL.